This T cell receptor (beta chain) is drawn from a study of blood T cell repertoires in COVID-19. CDR3 size: 13 residues. The V and J ends lost 6 bases and 3 bases respectively, with 11 bases between them. The germline gives CDR1 MNHNY, CDR2 SVGAGI (reference sequence). The assay was immunoSEQ multiplex PCR, and TCRdb's table has in-frame clones only and misses some. The sample includes approximately 270,000 clones, roughly 89% of them seen just once. The chain carries TRBV6-6 and TRBJ1-2; D ambiguous. The sequenced sample was peripheral blood. The receptor was isolated from a man aged 45 to 65 with acute or convalescent COVID-19. For the CDR3, the DNA is TGTGCCAGCAGCACTCAAGTACACTATGGCTACACCTTC. Translating it yields CASSTQVHYGYTF.